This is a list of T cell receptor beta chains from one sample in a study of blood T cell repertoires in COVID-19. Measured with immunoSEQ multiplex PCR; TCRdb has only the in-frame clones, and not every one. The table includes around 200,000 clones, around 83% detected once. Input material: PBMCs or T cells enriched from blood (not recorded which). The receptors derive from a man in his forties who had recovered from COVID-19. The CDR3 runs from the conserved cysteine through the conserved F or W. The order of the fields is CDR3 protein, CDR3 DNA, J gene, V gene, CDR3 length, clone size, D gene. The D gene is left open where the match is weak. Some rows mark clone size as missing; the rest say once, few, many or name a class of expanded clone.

cdr3_aa: CASSGQGYEQYF; cdr3_nt: TGTGCCAGCAGCGGACAGGGATACGAGCAGTACTTC; j_call: TRBJ2-7; v_call: TRBV14; cdr3_length: 12; clone_size: few; d_call: TRBD1
cdr3_aa: CASSVAGVDYGYTF; cdr3_nt: TGTGCCAGCAGCGTAGCAGGGGTCGACTATGGCTACACCTTC; j_call: TRBJ1-2; v_call: TRBV9; cdr3_length: 14; clone_size: -; d_call: -
cdr3_aa: CASSFSVEAFF; cdr3_nt: TGTGCCAGCAGTTTTTCGGTTGAAGCTTTCTTT; j_call: TRBJ1-1; v_call: TRBV28; cdr3_length: 11; clone_size: once; d_call: -
cdr3_aa: CASSTTSGTLETQYF; cdr3_nt: TGTGCCAGCAGTACGACTAGCGGGACCCTAGAGACCCAGTACTTC; j_call: TRBJ2-5; v_call: TRBV2; cdr3_length: 15; clone_size: -; d_call: TRBD2
cdr3_aa: CSVEGKQGAAFF; cdr3_nt: TGCAGCGTTGAAGGGAAACAGGGGGCTGCTTTCTTT; j_call: TRBJ1-1; v_call: TRBV29-1; cdr3_length: 12; clone_size: -; d_call: TRBD1
cdr3_aa: CASSLFQGFYGYTF; cdr3_nt: TGTGCCAGCAGTTTATTCCAGGGGTTTTATGGCTACACCTTC; j_call: TRBJ1-2; v_call: TRBV27; cdr3_length: 14; clone_size: -; d_call: -
cdr3_aa: CASGLGQGDLSNQPQHF; cdr3_nt: TGTGCTAGTGGCCTGGGACAGGGCGATCTCAGCAATCAGCCCCAGCATTTT; j_call: TRBJ1-5; v_call: TRBV12-5; cdr3_length: 17; clone_size: -; d_call: TRBD1
cdr3_aa: CAISGTAANYGYTF; cdr3_nt: TGTGCCATCAGTGGGACAGCGGCTAACTATGGCTACACCTTC; j_call: TRBJ1-2; v_call: TRBV10-3; cdr3_length: 14; clone_size: -; d_call: -
cdr3_aa: CASSPVTVLYNEQFF; cdr3_nt: TGTGCCAGCTCACCGGTCACAGTGTTGTACAATGAGCAGTTCTTC; j_call: TRBJ2-1; v_call: TRBV18; cdr3_length: 15; clone_size: -; d_call: -
cdr3_aa: CASSFAGQTNTEAFF; cdr3_nt: TGTGCCAGCAGCTTCGCGGGACAGACTAACACTGAAGCTTTCTTT; j_call: TRBJ1-1; v_call: TRBV11-3; cdr3_length: 15; clone_size: -; d_call: TRBD1
cdr3_aa: CASSPRGRDYGYTF; cdr3_nt: TGTGCCAGCAGTCCGCGGGGAAGGGACTATGGCTACACCTTC; j_call: TRBJ1-2; v_call: TRBV2; cdr3_length: 14; clone_size: once; d_call: -
cdr3_aa: CASSLAGSDTQYF; cdr3_nt: TGTGCCAGCAGCTTGGCAGGCTCAGATACGCAGTATTTT; j_call: TRBJ2-3; v_call: TRBV5-4; cdr3_length: 13; clone_size: -; d_call: -
cdr3_aa: CASGGGTGNYNSPLHF; cdr3_nt: TGTGCCAGCGGGGGGGGGACAGGGAACTATAATTCACCCCTCCACTTT; j_call: TRBJ1-6; v_call: TRBV6-6; cdr3_length: 16; clone_size: -; d_call: TRBD1
cdr3_aa: CASSQDGATSRAETQYF; cdr3_nt: TGCGCCAGCAGCCAAGATGGGGCAACCTCTCGAGCGGAGACCCAGTACTTC; j_call: TRBJ2-5; v_call: TRBV4-1; cdr3_length: 17; clone_size: -; d_call: -
cdr3_aa: CASSLGDGDYEQYF; cdr3_nt: TGCGCCAGCAGCTTGGGTGACGGAGACTACGAGCAGTACTTC; j_call: TRBJ2-7; v_call: TRBV5-1; cdr3_length: 14; clone_size: -; d_call: -
cdr3_aa: CASSQAGTTYNEQFF; cdr3_nt: TGTGCCAGCAGCCAAGCCGGGACTACCTACAATGAGCAGTTCTTC; j_call: TRBJ2-1; v_call: TRBV3-1/TRBV3-2; cdr3_length: 15; clone_size: -; d_call: TRBD2
cdr3_aa: CAWSPFTGRDYGYTF; cdr3_nt: TGTGCCTGGAGTCCATTCACAGGGAGGGACTATGGCTACACCTTC; j_call: TRBJ1-2; v_call: TRBV30; cdr3_length: 15; clone_size: -; d_call: -
cdr3_aa: CSAPGTANTGELFF; cdr3_nt: TGCAGCGCCCCCGGGACAGCGAACACCGGGGAGCTGTTTTTT; j_call: TRBJ2-2; v_call: TRBV29-1; cdr3_length: 14; clone_size: -; d_call: TRBD1
cdr3_aa: CACSLRQQETQYF; cdr3_nt: TGCGCCTGCAGCTTGAGACAGCAAGAGACCCAGTACTTC; j_call: TRBJ2-5; v_call: TRBV5-1; cdr3_length: 13; clone_size: -; d_call: -
cdr3_aa: CASSLGGGPGNEQFF; cdr3_nt: TGTGCCAGCAGCTTGGGCGGGGGCCCAGGGAATGAGCAGTTCTTC; j_call: TRBJ2-1; v_call: TRBV11-1; cdr3_length: 15; clone_size: -; d_call: -
cdr3_aa: CASSRAPRGNEQFF; cdr3_nt: TGTGCCTCTTCTAGGGCCCCACGAGGGAATGAGCAGTTCTTC; j_call: TRBJ2-1; v_call: TRBV6-5; cdr3_length: 14; clone_size: -; d_call: -
cdr3_aa: CASSLQGNTGELFF; cdr3_nt: TGTGCCAGCAGCCTCCAGGGGAACACCGGGGAGCTGTTTTTT; j_call: TRBJ2-2; v_call: TRBV3-1/TRBV3-2; cdr3_length: 14; clone_size: -; d_call: -
cdr3_aa: CASSLQAGTGANVLTF; cdr3_nt: TGCGCCAGCAGCTTGCAAGCAGGGACTGGGGCCAACGTCCTGACTTTC; j_call: TRBJ2-6; v_call: TRBV5-1; cdr3_length: 16; clone_size: -; d_call: -
cdr3_aa: CASSESNRGWSEAFF; cdr3_nt: TGTGCCAGCAGTGAATCTAACAGGGGGTGGTCTGAAGCTTTCTTT; j_call: TRBJ1-1; v_call: TRBV25-1; cdr3_length: 15; clone_size: -; d_call: TRBD1
cdr3_aa: CASLGSSHSNQPQHF; cdr3_nt: TGTGCCAGCCTCGGGAGCAGCCACAGTAATCAGCCCCAGCATTTT; j_call: TRBJ1-5; v_call: TRBV21-1; cdr3_length: 15; clone_size: -; d_call: -
cdr3_aa: CASSIDSITNYGYTF; cdr3_nt: TGTGCCAGCAGCATAGACAGTATAACTAACTATGGCTACACCTTC; j_call: TRBJ1-2; v_call: TRBV9; cdr3_length: 15; clone_size: -; d_call: -
cdr3_aa: CASSQGQGFNYGYTF; cdr3_nt: TGCGCCAGCAGCCAAGGTCAGGGGTTTAACTATGGCTACACCTTC; j_call: TRBJ1-2; v_call: TRBV4-1; cdr3_length: 15; clone_size: -; d_call: -
cdr3_aa: CASSLNDRALADTQYF; cdr3_nt: TGTGCCAGCAGTTTAAACGACAGGGCTTTAGCAGATACGCAGTATTTT; j_call: TRBJ2-3; v_call: TRBV27; cdr3_length: 16; clone_size: -; d_call: TRBD1
cdr3_aa: CASSPLAGGFSAEQFF; cdr3_nt: TGTGCCAGCAGCCCCTTAGCGGGAGGTTTTTCCGCTGAGCAGTTCTTC; j_call: TRBJ2-1; v_call: TRBV2; cdr3_length: 16; clone_size: -; d_call: TRBD2
cdr3_aa: CASWGQPLDYGYTF; cdr3_nt: TGTGCCAGCTGGGGACAGCCTTTGGACTATGGCTACACCTTC; j_call: TRBJ1-2; v_call: TRBV18; cdr3_length: 14; clone_size: -; d_call: TRBD1
cdr3_aa: CASTQERSRRNNEKLFF; cdr3_nt: TGCGCCAGCACCCAAGAGCGATCGCGGCGAAACAATGAAAAACTGTTTTTT; j_call: TRBJ1-4; v_call: TRBV10-1; cdr3_length: 17; clone_size: -; d_call: -
cdr3_aa: CASSATGGIYEQYF; cdr3_nt: TGTGCCAGCAGTGCTACAGGGGGTATTTACGAGCAGTACTTC; j_call: TRBJ2-7; v_call: TRBV9; cdr3_length: 14; clone_size: -; d_call: TRBD1
cdr3_aa: CASSLNPQGRGNTIYF; cdr3_nt: TGTGCCAGCAGCTTAAACCCCCAGGGAAGAGGAAACACCATATATTTT; j_call: TRBJ1-3; v_call: TRBV11-1; cdr3_length: 16; clone_size: -; d_call: -
cdr3_aa: CASSIGVAPDTQYF; cdr3_nt: TGTGCCAGTAGTATAGGAGTCGCCCCAGATACGCAGTATTTT; j_call: TRBJ2-3; v_call: TRBV19; cdr3_length: 14; clone_size: -; d_call: -
cdr3_aa: CASSKEGGGTEAFF; cdr3_nt: TGTGCCAGCAGCAAAGAGGGTGGAGGCACTGAAGCTTTCTTT; j_call: TRBJ1-1; v_call: TRBV21-1; cdr3_length: 14; clone_size: -; d_call: -
cdr3_aa: CASSTGTTSGNTIYF; cdr3_nt: TGTGCCAGCAGTACAGGGACAACGTCTGGAAACACCATATATTTT; j_call: TRBJ1-3; v_call: TRBV6-5; cdr3_length: 15; clone_size: -; d_call: -
cdr3_aa: CASRPETSPEQFF; cdr3_nt: TGTGCCAGCAGACCAGAAACTAGTCCTGAGCAGTTCTTC; j_call: TRBJ2-1; v_call: TRBV6-5; cdr3_length: 13; clone_size: -; d_call: -
cdr3_aa: CAWSPDRDGYTF; cdr3_nt: TGTGCCTGGAGTCCGGACAGGGATGGCTACACCTTC; j_call: TRBJ1-2; v_call: TRBV30; cdr3_length: 12; clone_size: once; d_call: TRBD1
cdr3_aa: CASGSTGSSYEQYF; cdr3_nt: TGTGCCAGTGGGAGTACAGGGAGCTCCTACGAGCAGTACTTC; j_call: TRBJ2-7; v_call: TRBV19; cdr3_length: 14; clone_size: -; d_call: -
cdr3_aa: CASSLGVLGDSPLHF; cdr3_nt: TGTGCCAGCAGCTTAGGTGTCCTCGGGGATTCACCCCTCCACTTT; j_call: TRBJ1-6; v_call: TRBV7-6; cdr3_length: 15; clone_size: once; d_call: -
cdr3_aa: CASSLVRGSGGEQYF; cdr3_nt: TGTGCCAGCAGCTTAGTGAGAGGATCGGGGGGGGAGCAGTACTTC; j_call: TRBJ2-7; v_call: TRBV7-8; cdr3_length: 15; clone_size: -; d_call: TRBD2
cdr3_aa: CASSSGLPQETQYF; cdr3_nt: TGTGCCAGCAGCTCGGGACTACCCCAAGAGACCCAGTACTTC; j_call: TRBJ2-5; v_call: TRBV7-3; cdr3_length: 14; clone_size: -; d_call: TRBD2
cdr3_aa: CSVESGQGKAFF; cdr3_nt: TGCAGCGTTGAATCGGGACAGGGAAAAGCTTTCTTT; j_call: TRBJ1-1; v_call: TRBV29-1; cdr3_length: 12; clone_size: -; d_call: TRBD1
cdr3_aa: CASSGALWSETQYF; cdr3_nt: TGTGCCAGCAGTGGGGCCCTCTGGTCAGAGACCCAGTACTTC; j_call: TRBJ2-5; v_call: TRBV27; cdr3_length: 14; clone_size: medium-sized; d_call: -
cdr3_aa: CASSPSARQAGGYTF; cdr3_nt: TGTGCCAGCAGCCCTTCGGCCCGACAGGCCGGGGGCTACACCTTC; j_call: TRBJ1-2; v_call: TRBV27; cdr3_length: 15; clone_size: -; d_call: -
cdr3_aa: CASSEAGQGLKQYF; cdr3_nt: TGTGCCAGCAGTGAAGCAGGACAGGGGTTGAAGCAGTACTTC; j_call: TRBJ2-7; v_call: TRBV6-1; cdr3_length: 14; clone_size: -; d_call: TRBD1
cdr3_aa: CASSPTGQEKLFF; cdr3_nt: TGCGCCAGCAGCCCGACAGGACAAGAAAAACTGTTTTTT; j_call: TRBJ1-4; v_call: TRBV4-1; cdr3_length: 13; clone_size: once; d_call: -